This T cell receptor beta chain was identified during a study of blood T cell repertoires in COVID-19. Study-level background: COVID-19 samples from acute and convalescent phases originated in the United States, Italy and Spain.

As handled by the study authors: For nucleated cells, counts were estimated from reference gene primer amplification. Using immunoSEQ multiplex PCR, the repertoire was profiled, and TCRdb retains in-frame clones only, with some absent. D and trimming come from the DNA, and the V and J calls and clone size come from that table. The table includes tens of thousands of clones, 75% to 85% detected once. V was pared by 6 bases and J by 10 bases, with 18 bases between. The CDR3 totals 13 residues. Germline CDR1 reads MNHEY; CDR2 reads SMNVEV (reference sequence). V gene TRBV27 combines with J gene TRBJ1-1, with D perhaps TRBD1 (6 bases). The clonotype was recovered from a human donor in a cohort sampled during active COVID-19. Specimen: peripheral blood. The CDR3 DNA sequence: TGTGCCAGCAGCCCGCGGGGGGCCCTGAGAGCTTTCTTT. Encoded protein: CASSPRGALRAFF.